The 4 T cell receptor beta chains below come from one sample, sequenced in a study of cytomegalovirus exposure and HLA in healthy donors (TCRdb year 2017). Library generation was performed with the immunoSEQ multiplex PCR assay. A mixture of 60 forward primers for TCR Vbeta segments and 13 reverse primers for TCR Jbeta segments was used in the multiplex PCR. In TCRdb, the immuneACCESS table is reduced to in-frame sequences with V and J assigned. These tables do not hold every clone; where another copy was compared, an unresolved V gene accounts for under half, and the others remain unexplained. Within this sample are roughly 140,000 clones, with around 78% of them counted one time only. Of the sample, roughly 6% falls within the top ten clones. The source material was PBMCs. All receptors come from a woman in her thirties or forties in good health and CMV-seropositive.

The rearrangement uses TRBV9 and TRBJ1-1; 8 bases map to TRBD1. CDR1 and CDR2 (germline): SGDLS, YYNGEE. J lost 4 bases, V lost 5 bases, and 7 bases had no gene match. This CDR3 region has 14 residues. CDR3 in amino acids: CASRRRTGFTEAFF. In nucleotides, the CDR3 is TGTGCCAGCAGAAGAAGGACAGGGTTCACTGAAGCTTTCTTT.

The chain employs TRBV7-9 and TRBJ2-1; 11 positions match TRBD2. This CDR3 comprises 16 residues. Trimming cost V 5 bases and J 4 bases; bases outside gene matches: 7. The germline V gene encodes CDR1 SEHNR and CDR2 FQNEAQ (reference sequence). The CDR3 nucleotides read TGTGCCAGCAGCCTTAGCGGGAGGGCCCCTTACAATGAGCAGTTCTTC. Protein: CASSLSGRAPYNEQFF.

This clone was detected many times. The chain carries TRBV5-6 and TRBJ1-1; D gene ambiguous. Germline V gives CDR1 SGHDT, CDR2 YYEEEE. V lost 0 bases and J lost 3, with 6 bases in between. The CDR3 is made up of 13 amino acids. This chain's CDR3 is CASSLAGDTEAFF. CDR3 nucleotides: TGTGCCAGCAGCTTGGCAGGCGACACTGAAGCTTTCTTT.

The chain recombines TRBV5-1 with TRBJ2-7; weak D call: TRBD2 (6 bases). Per germline, CDR1 SGHRS and CDR2 YFSETQ. The CDR3 runs to 14 residues. Between the trimmed V and J ends, which lost 0 bases and 0 bases, there was a span of 7 bases. The CDR3 loop is CASSLAGSSYEQYF. The DNA of the CDR3 is TGCGCCAGCAGCTTGGCCGGGAGCTCCTACGAGCAGTACTTC.